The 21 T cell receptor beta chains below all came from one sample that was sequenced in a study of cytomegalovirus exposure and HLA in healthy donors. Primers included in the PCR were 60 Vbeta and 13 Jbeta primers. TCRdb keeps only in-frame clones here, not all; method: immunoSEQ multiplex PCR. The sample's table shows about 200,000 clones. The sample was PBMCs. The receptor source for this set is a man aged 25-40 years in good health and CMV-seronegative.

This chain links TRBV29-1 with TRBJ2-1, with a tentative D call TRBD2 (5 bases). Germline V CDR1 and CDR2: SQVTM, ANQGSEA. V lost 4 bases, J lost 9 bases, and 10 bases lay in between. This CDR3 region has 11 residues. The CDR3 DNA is TGCAGCGTTGGTACTAGTTTTGAGCAGTTCTTC. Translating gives CSVGTSFEQFF.

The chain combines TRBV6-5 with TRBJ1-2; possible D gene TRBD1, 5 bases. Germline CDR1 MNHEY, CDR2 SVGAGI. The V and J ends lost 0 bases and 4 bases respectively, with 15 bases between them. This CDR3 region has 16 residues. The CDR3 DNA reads TGTGCCAGCAGTTACTCGATCTTAGGGGCTACCTATGGCTACACCTTC. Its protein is CASSYSILGATYGYTF.

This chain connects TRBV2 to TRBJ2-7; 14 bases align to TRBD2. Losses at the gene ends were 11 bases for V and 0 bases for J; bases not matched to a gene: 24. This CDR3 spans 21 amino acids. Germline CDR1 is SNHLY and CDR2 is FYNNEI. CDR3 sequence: CAAVARGTSGRPYNFSYEQYF. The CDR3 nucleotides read TGTGCCGCCGTGGCAAGAGGGACTAGCGGGAGACCTTACAATTTCTCCTACGAGCAGTACTTC.

CDR3 sequence reads: CASSFSGTGRFNTEAFF. The CDR3 DNA reads as TGTGCCAGCAGCTTTTCCGGGACAGGGAGATTCAACACTGAAGCTTTCTTT. The J gene is TRBJ1-1, the V gene TRBV11-3, with 9 bases identical to TRBD1. The CDR3 sequence is 17 residues long. CDR1 is SGHNT and CDR2 is YENEEA in the germline V gene. V trimming: 3 bases; J trimming: 2 bases; junction bases outside the gene matches: 10.

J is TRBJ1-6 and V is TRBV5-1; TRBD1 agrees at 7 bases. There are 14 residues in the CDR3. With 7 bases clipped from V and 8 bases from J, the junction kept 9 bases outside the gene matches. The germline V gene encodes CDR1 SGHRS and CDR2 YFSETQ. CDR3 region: CASSPGTEDSPLHF. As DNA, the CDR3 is TGCGCCAGCTCCCCCGGGACAGAGGATTCACCCCTCCACTTT.

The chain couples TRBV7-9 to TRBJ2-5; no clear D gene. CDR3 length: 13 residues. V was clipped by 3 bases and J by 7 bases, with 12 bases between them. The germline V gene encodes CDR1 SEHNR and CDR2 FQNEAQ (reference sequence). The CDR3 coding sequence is TGTGCCAGCAGCTTGTTCTCCTCTGTGACCCAGTACTTC. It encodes CASSLFSSVTQYF.

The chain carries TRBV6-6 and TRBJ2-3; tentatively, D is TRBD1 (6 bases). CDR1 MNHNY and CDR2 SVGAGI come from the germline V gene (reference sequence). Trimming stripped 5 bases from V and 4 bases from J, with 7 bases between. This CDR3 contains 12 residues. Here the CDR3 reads CASSPGADTQYF. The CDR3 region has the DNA TGTGCCAGCAGTCCAGGGGCAGATACGCAGTATTTT.

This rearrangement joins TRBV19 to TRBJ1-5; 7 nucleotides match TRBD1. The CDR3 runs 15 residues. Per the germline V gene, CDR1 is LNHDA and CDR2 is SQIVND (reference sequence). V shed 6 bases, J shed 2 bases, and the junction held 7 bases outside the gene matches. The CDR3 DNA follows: TGTGCCAGTAGACAAACAGGGGCTCGCAATCAGCCCCAGCATTTT. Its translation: CASRQTGARNQPQHF.

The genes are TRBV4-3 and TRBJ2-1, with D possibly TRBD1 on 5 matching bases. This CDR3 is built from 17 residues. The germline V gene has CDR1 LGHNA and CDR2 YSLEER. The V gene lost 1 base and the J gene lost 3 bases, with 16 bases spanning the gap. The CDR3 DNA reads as TGCGCCAGCAGCCAAGGGGGTTTTGGGGCGGACTACAATGAGCAGTTCTTC. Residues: CASSQGGFGADYNEQFF.

CDR3 nucleotide sequence: TGTGCCAGTCTGCCAACAGGCCCTAGCAATCAGCCCCAGCATTTT. This sequence encodes CASLPTGPSNQPQHF. This chain connects TRBV19 to TRBJ1-5, with a tentative D call TRBD1 (5 bases). V was trimmed by 8 bases and J by 0 bases, leaving 14 bases between them. Germline assignment: CDR1 LNHDA and CDR2 SQIVND (reference sequence). The CDR3 loop spans 15 amino acids.

The CDR3 DNA sequence: TGTGCCAGCAGCCAAGATCTTGGGGCCCTAATGAACACTGAAGCTTTCTTT. Its translation: CASSQDLGALMNTEAFF. The V and J genes are TRBV14 and TRBJ1-1; possible D gene TRBD1, 5 bases. CDR1 is SGHDN and CDR2 is FVKESK in the germline V gene. The CDR3 sequence is 17 residues long. V lost 0 bases, J lost 0 bases, and 14 bases lay in between.

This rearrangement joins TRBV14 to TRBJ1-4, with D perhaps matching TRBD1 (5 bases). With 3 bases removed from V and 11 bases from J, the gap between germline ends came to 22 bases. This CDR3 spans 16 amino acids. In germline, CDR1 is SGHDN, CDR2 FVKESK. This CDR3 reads CASSQGPWTGGGKLFF. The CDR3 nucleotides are TGTGCCAGCAGCCAGGGACCGTGGACGGGAGGTGGGAAACTGTTTTTT. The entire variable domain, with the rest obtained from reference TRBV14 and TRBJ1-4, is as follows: EAGVTQFPSHSVIEKGQTVTLRCDPISGHDNLYWYRRVMGKEIKFLLHFVKESKQDESGMPNNRFLAERTGGTYSTLKVQPAELEDSGVYFCASSQGPWTGGGKLFFGSGTQLSVL.

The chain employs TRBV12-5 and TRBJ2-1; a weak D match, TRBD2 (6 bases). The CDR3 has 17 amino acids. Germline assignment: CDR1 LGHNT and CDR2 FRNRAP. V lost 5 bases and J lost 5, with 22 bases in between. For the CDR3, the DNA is TGTGCTAGTGGTCTCCCTCCGGTCGGGGGAGGAAACAATGAGCAGTTCTTC. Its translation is CASGLPPVGGGNNEQFF.

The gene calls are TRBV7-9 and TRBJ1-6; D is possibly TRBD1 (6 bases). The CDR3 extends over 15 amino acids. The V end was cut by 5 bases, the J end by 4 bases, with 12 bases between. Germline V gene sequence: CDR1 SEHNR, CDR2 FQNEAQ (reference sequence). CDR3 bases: TGTGCCAGCAGCGTGGACAGCTCATATAATTCACCCCTCCACTTT. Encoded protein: CASSVDSSYNSPLHF.

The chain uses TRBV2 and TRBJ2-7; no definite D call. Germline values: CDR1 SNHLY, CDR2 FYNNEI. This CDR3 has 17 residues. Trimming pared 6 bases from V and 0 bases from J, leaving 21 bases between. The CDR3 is CASSQNPVLRPSYEQYF. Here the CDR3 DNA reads TGTGCCAGCAGCCAGAATCCGGTGTTGAGGCCCTCCTACGAGCAGTACTTC.

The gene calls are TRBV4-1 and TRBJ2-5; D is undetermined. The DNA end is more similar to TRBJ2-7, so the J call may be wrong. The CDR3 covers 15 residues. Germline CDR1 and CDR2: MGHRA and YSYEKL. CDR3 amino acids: CASSQEFGFPYEQYF. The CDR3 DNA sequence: TGCGCCAGCAGCCAAGAATTCGGTTTTCCCTACGAGCAGTACTTC.

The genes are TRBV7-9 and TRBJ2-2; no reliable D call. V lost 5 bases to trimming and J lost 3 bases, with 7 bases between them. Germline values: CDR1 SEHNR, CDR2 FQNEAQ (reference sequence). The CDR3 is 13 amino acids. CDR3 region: CASSQIHTGELFF. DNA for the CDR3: TGTGCCAGCAGCCAGATCCACACCGGGGAGCTGTTTTTT.

DNA of the CDR3: TGTGCCAGCAGCCCGGACAGCCGCCCACCCCTCCACTTT. It yields the protein CASSPDSRPPLHF. This chain connects TRBV5-6 to TRBJ1-6; TRBD1 is a possible D gene (6 bases). This CDR3 comprises 13 residues. Germline V CDR1 and CDR2: SGHDT, YYEEEE. The V end lost 4 bases, the J end lost 11 bases, and 13 bases lay between the germline ends.

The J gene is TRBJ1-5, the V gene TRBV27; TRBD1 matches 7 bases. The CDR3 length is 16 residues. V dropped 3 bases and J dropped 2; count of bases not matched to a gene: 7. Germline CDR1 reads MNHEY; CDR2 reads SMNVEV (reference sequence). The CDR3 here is CASSLATGRRNQPQHF. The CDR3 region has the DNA TGTGCCAGCAGTTTGGCGACAGGGCGTCGCAATCAGCCCCAGCATTTT.

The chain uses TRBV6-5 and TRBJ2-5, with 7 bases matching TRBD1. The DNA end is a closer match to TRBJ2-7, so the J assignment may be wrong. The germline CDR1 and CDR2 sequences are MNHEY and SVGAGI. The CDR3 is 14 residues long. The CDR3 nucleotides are TGTGCCAGCAGTTTCCGGGACAGAACCTACGAGCAGTACTTC. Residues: CASSFRDRTYEQYF.

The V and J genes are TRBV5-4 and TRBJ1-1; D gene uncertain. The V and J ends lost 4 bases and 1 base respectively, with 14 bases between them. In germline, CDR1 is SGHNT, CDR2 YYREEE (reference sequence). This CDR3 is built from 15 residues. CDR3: CASSQGEGGNTEAFF. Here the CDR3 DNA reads TGTGCCAGCAGCCAAGGAGAAGGTGGGAACACTGAAGCTTTCTTT.